Below, 2 T cell receptor beta chains from the same sample are listed, as sequenced in a study of T cells in Graves' hyperthyroidism and ophthalmopathy. Amplified regions were TCR beta CDR3 sequences from RNA transcripts. The HTBI primer set drove a first-round RT-PCR of the TCR CDR3. Each CDR3 protein gets one entry after TCRdb re-called the multiplex PCR reads with MiXCR. Among some 420,000 distinct CDR3 sequences, roughly 13% were seen once, and the ten largest hold about 5%. The sequenced material came from blood. All receptors come from a young woman with Graves' hyperthyroidism.

This clonotype was picked up many times. V usage is TRBV3-1 and J usage is TRBJ2-3; tentatively, D is TRBD2 (5 bases). Germline CDR1 LGHDT, CDR2 YNNKEL (reference sequence). The CDR3 loop spans 17 amino acids. Trimming removed 2 bases from V and 0 bases from J, with 15 bases in between. CDR3 region: CASSQLIPTISTDTQYF. The CDR3 bases are TGTGCCAGCAGCCAACTAATACCGACTATTAGCACAGATACGCAGTATTTT.

This clonotype was seen at least ten times. The CDR3: CASSHTSGTAYEQYF. The CDR3 nucleotides read TGTGCCAGCAGCCACACTAGCGGGACCGCCTACGAGCAGTACTTC. The chain links TRBV7-9 to TRBJ2-7; 10 nucleotides line up with TRBD2. Germline lookup yields CDR1 SEHNR and CDR2 FQNEAQ (reference sequence). The CDR3 length is 15 residues. The V segment lost 5 bases and the J segment 2 bases; nucleotides outside the gene matches: 6.